This T cell receptor (beta chain) was sequenced in a study of blood T cell repertoires in COVID-19 (dated by TCRdb to 2018 to 2021). Study-wide context: Collaborator samples came from the United States, Italy and Spain and covered acute and convalescent phases of COVID-19. The prospective study material was composed of cDNA or gDNA derived from T cells, B-cell-depleted T cells, or PBMCs. Subjects who had been exposed to COVID-19, were actively infected with it, or had recovered from it provided the deeply sampled blood TCRbeta repertoires that made up the dataset. The repertoires were made available in a free public database intended to serve as a resource for research on the immune response to SARS-CoV-2. The samples were drawn from the first 160 participants of the ongoing ImmuneRACE study and from 950 to 1,500 subjects provided by 6 global collaborators. The sample metadata nearly always contained a de-identified subject ID, COVID-19 status, age in years and sex. Where HLA class I and class II types were available, the types were taken from metadata supplied by the sample provider, not from assay-based typing.

What the authors observed across the whole study: The amount of clinical and demographic metadata varied by source and participant and was provided uncurated.

In Seattle, one collaborating source enrolled patients while the infection was active and tracked those patients longitudinally over the course of disease. The collaborating institutions used their own protocols to collect whole blood in K2EDTA tubes. For TCRbeta analysis, collaborators shipped samples in one of three forms: frozen whole blood, isolated PBMCs, or DNA extracted from either of those sample types. On this clone: The antigen it recognizes is unknown. Base-call qualities are not available, and no considerably larger clone is one nucleotide away.

The immunoSEQ Assay, a bias-controlled multiplex PCR, was used to amplify TCRbeta CDR3 regions from genomic DNA. The authors' pipeline ran thus. Within the assay, amplification of reference gene primers was used to estimate how many nucleated cells each sample contained. To quantify the absolute abundance of each unique TCRbeta CDR3 rearrangement, sequence reads were collapsed and filtered. For each sample, productive Simpson clonality was calculated as the square root of Simpson's diversity index across productive rearrangements. TCRdb limited this immuneACCESS table to in-frame rearrangements with V and J called. A share of clones is missing; checked studies link under half to unresolved V genes, and the rest is unexplained. Clone size and the V and J calls come from that table; the DNA yielded D and trimming. The sample has fewer than 250,000 clones on record, less than 90% of them singletons. Of the sample, roughly 10% falls within the top ten clones.

After removal of 8 bases from V and 8 bases from J, the junction retains 6 bases not matched to a gene. For CDR1 and CDR2, the germline V gene lists SGHTA and FQGTGA. The CDR3 starts with the cysteine, ends with the phenylalanine, and has 12 residues. Left in the record is the CDR3 DNA by itself, 36 bases read in frame from the first base. The sequencing input was peripheral blood. This receptor was identified in a woman at least 80 years old with COVID-19, enrolled during active disease. The V gene is TRBV7-3 and the J gene is TRBJ2-1; TRBD2 agrees with 7 junctional bases. The DNA sequence follows: TGTGCCAGCCAAGGTGCGGGGGATGAGCAGTTCTTC. The resulting protein is CASQGAGDEQFF. Reference TRBV7-3 and TRBJ2-1 genes cover what lies past the CDR3, so the full variable domain is GAGVSQTPSNKVTEKGKYVELRCDPISGHTALYWYRQSLGQGPEFLIYFQGTGAADDSGLPNDRFFAVRPEGSVSTLKIQRTERGDSAVYLCASQGAGDEQFFGPGTRLTVL.